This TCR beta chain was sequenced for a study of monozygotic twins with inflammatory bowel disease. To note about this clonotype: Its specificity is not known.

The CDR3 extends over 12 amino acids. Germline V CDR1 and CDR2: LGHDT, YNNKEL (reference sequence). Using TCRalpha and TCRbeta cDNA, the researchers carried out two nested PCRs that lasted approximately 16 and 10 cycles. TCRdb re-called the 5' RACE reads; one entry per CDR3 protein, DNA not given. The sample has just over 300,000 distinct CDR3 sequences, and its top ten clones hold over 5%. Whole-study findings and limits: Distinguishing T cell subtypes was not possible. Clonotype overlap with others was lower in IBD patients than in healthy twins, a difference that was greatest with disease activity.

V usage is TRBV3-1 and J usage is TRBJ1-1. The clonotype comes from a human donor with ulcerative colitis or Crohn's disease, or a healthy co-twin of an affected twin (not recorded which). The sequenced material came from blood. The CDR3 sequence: CASSQPTTEAFF.